Given below is one T cell receptor (beta chain) in context. Its antigen is not known. General study results and limits: Tumor Treg TCRs overlapped most with tumor naive CD4+ cells. Tumor memory CD4+ T cell TCR gene usage was found to cluster with blood and lymph node memory CD4+ cells and with lymph node naive CD4+ cells. Larger-cohort validation covered only one TCR beta V-J rearrangement.

V lost 6 bases and J 3 bases, leaving 12 bases between the germline ends. Germline V gives CDR1 SGHVS, CDR2 FNYEAQ. The CDR3 covers 14 residues. Full-length variable regions came from constant-region reverse primers plus semi-nested Nested Universal Primer A PCR. TCRdb fed the 5' RACE reads into MiXCR, producing one record per CDR3 protein. The table lists 6,500 to 9,000 distinct CDR3 sequences, 65% to 70% of them singletons. The sequenced sample consisted of tumor-infiltrating naive CD4+ T cells sorted from the breast tumor. The subset here: naive CD4+ T cells, CD4+CD45RA+CD25-. This sequence originates from a female donor with breast cancer. The chain combines TRBV7-6 with TRBJ1-3; D may be TRBD1 (5 bases). CDR3 in DNA: TGTGCCAGCAGTATCGGGGGGTATGGAAACACCATATATTTT. This codes for CASSIGGYGNTIYF.